This T cell receptor beta chain was sequenced in a study of human T cells and chemical hapten exposure. Time point noted: pre-sensitization, week 0. As to treatment: therapeutic diphenylcyclopropenone sensitization with weekly scalp DPC. The germline gives CDR1 SGHTA, CDR2 FQGNSA. Trimming took off 1 base at V and 0 bases at J, with 5 bases between the two ends. The CDR3 length is 14 residues. A single record per CDR3 protein comes from TCRdb applying MiXCR to the RACE reads. The sample has 150,000 to 200,000 distinct CDR3 sequences, 25% to 30% seen once; the top ten hold 2.9%. The source is a woman under 40 with alopecia areata. Some clones in this sample may be carry-over from other donors' samples. Sequenced here: whole blood, sampled in connection with sensitization to the hapten diphenylcyclopropenone (DPC). The chain joins TRBV7-2 to TRBJ2-3; no definite D call. CDR3 coding DNA: TGTGCCAGCAGCTTAGATCCTAGCACAGATACGCAGTATTTT. It translates to CASSLDPSTDTQYF.